Each of the 20 T cell receptor beta chains below was sequenced from the same sample in a study of blood T cell repertoires in COVID-19. The table came from immunoSEQ multiplex PCR; TCRdb's copy has only in-frame clones and leaves some out. The repertoire holds over 350,000 clones, with roughly 90% as singletons. What was sequenced was PBMCs or T cells enriched from blood (not recorded which). All receptors come from a woman between 40 and 50 years old who had been exposed to COVID-19.

The V call is TRBV30, the J call TRBJ1-2; D not certain. The CDR3 is 12 residues long. Looked up from germline, CDR1 is GTSNPN and CDR2 is SVGIG (reference sequence). Trimming removed 0 bases at V and 7 bases at J, with 9 bases between. This CDR3 is CAWSVRGPGYTF. The CDR3 coding sequence is TGTGCCTGGAGTGTACGAGGTCCTGGCTACACCTTC.

The chain employs TRBV19 and TRBJ2-2; TRBD1 matches 10 bases. Germline assignment: CDR1 LNHDA and CDR2 SQIVND (reference sequence). The V gene end was trimmed by 6 bases and the J gene end by 6 bases; junction bases not matched to a gene: 7. This CDR3 is built from 15 residues. CDR3 amino acids: CASSLLTGGPGELFF. CDR3 bases: TGTGCCAGTAGCCTTTTGACAGGGGGCCCCGGGGAGCTGTTTTTT.

The rearrangement uses TRBV27 and TRBJ2-3, with 9 nucleotides matching TRBD1. This CDR3 comprises 15 residues. Germline V lookup: CDR1 MNHEY, CDR2 SMNVEV (reference sequence). Germline trimming cut 3 bases from V and 7 bases from J; bases unmatched to any gene: 8. The CDR3 here is CASSFRTGESHTQYF. As DNA, the CDR3 is TGTGCCAGCAGTTTCCGGACAGGGGAATCTCATACGCAGTATTTT.

V gene TRBV5-6 combines with J gene TRBJ2-7; possibly TRBD2 for D (6 bases). V dropped 4 bases and J dropped 0 bases, with 17 bases sitting between them. This CDR3 is 16 amino acids long. Germline V lookup: CDR1 SGHDT, CDR2 YYEEEE. The CDR3 protein is CASSRYRDSFSYEQYF. The DNA of the CDR3 is TGTGCCAGCAGCCGATACCGGGACTCGTTCTCCTACGAGCAGTACTTC.

The chain employs TRBV3-1 (or the pseudogene TRBV3-2) and TRBJ2-5; no clear D gene. There are 15 residues in the CDR3. Germline assignment: CDR1 LGHDT and CDR2 YNNKEL (reference sequence). The V gene lost 4 bases and the J gene lost 2 bases, with 14 bases spanning the gap. The CDR3 nucleotides are TGTGCCAGCAGCCCGACCATTGCGGCTCAAGAGACCCAGTACTTC. Translated, it gives CASSPTIAAQETQYF.

The chain combines TRBV9 with TRBJ2-5, with D possibly TRBD2 on 5 matching bases. The V gene's germline CDR1 is SGDLS and CDR2 YYNGEE. The ends were cut back, 0 bases at V and 1 base at J, with 10 bases in the middle. CDR3 size: 15 residues. Here the CDR3 reads CASSVGGWAQETQYF. As DNA, the CDR3 is TGTGCCAGCAGCGTAGGAGGGTGGGCCCAAGAGACCCAGTACTTC. The full variable domain, rest sourced from reference TRBV9 and TRBJ2-5, is DSGVTQTPKHLITATGQRVTLRCSPRSGDLSVYWYQQSLDQGLQFLIQYYNGEERAKGNILERFSAQQFPDLHSELNLSSLELGDSALYFCASSVGGWAQETQYFGPGTRLLVL.

This clone was found once. The chain combines TRBV5-1 with TRBJ1-2; the D is unclear. Trimming left V 0 bases short and J 8 bases short, with 8 bases between. CDR1 SGHRS and CDR2 YFSETQ come from the germline V gene. There are 12 residues in the CDR3. This CDR3 reads CASSLGALGYTF. In nucleotides, the CDR3 is TGCGCCAGCAGCTTGGGGGCGCTAGGCTACACCTTC. Complete variable domain (other parts from reference TRBV5-1 and TRBJ1-2): KAGVTQTPRYLIKTRGQQVTLSCSPISGHRSVSWYQQTPGQGLQFLFEYFSETQRNKGNFPGRFSGRQFSNSRSEMNVSTLELGDSALYLCASSLGALGYTFGSGTRLTVV.

This chain uses TRBV7-9 with TRBJ1-5, with D possibly TRBD1 on 5 matching bases. V lost 3 bases and J lost 3, with 15 bases in between. Germline V gene sequence: CDR1 SEHNR, CDR2 FQNEAQ (reference sequence). The CDR3 covers 16 residues. The CDR3 loop is CASSFGQGSSNQPQHF. CDR3 coding DNA: TGTGCCAGCAGCTTTGGGCAGGGATCCTCCAATCAGCCCCAGCATTTT.

The chain joins TRBV5-4 to TRBJ2-1; TRBD2 is a possible D gene (6 bases). Trimming removed 0 bases from V and 1 base from J, with 17 bases in between. CDR3 size: 18 residues. The V gene's germline CDR1 is SGHNT and CDR2 YYREEE (reference sequence). Here the CDR3 reads CASSLGGVAPTSYNEQFF. The CDR3 nucleotides are TGTGCCAGCAGCTTGGGGGGGGTAGCTCCTACGTCCTACAATGAGCAGTTCTTC.

This rearrangement joins TRBV7-2 to TRBJ2-1; D perhaps matches TRBD2 (5 bases). The CDR3 extends over 16 amino acids. The germline CDR1 and CDR2 sequences are SGHTA and FQGNSA. V lost 1 base to trimming and J lost 0 bases, with 10 bases between them. The CDR3 DNA is TGTGCCAGCAGCTTAGTAGCCGGAGGCTCCTACAATGAGCAGTTCTTC. It codes for CASSLVAGGSYNEQFF.

The chain combines TRBV10-3 with TRBJ2-3; D may be TRBD2 (8 bases). Germline values: CDR1 ENHRY, CDR2 SYGVKD. V was pared by 3 bases and J by 5 bases, with 18 bases between. This CDR3 has 16 residues. In DNA form, the CDR3 reads TGTGCCATCAGTGACAAGGGGGCCGGGGGGGGAGATACGCAGTATTTT. Amino acids: CAISDKGAGGGDTQYF.

The chain combines TRBV6-1 with TRBJ2-6; perhaps TRBD1 as D (6 bases). V was pared by 4 bases and J by 1 base, with 14 bases between. The CDR3 loop spans 17 amino acids. Germline V gives CDR1 MNHNS, CDR2 SASEGT. CDR3 in DNA: TGTGCCAGCAGTGCCCAAAATACAGGGTCTGGGGCCAACGTCCTGACTTTC. Translation gives CASSAQNTGSGANVLTF.

This chain links TRBV5-1 with TRBJ2-1; tentatively, D is TRBD2 (6 bases). The length of the CDR3 is 14 residues. The V gene lost 4 bases and the J gene lost 6 bases, with 14 bases spanning the gap. Germline V lookup: CDR1 SGHRS, CDR2 YFSETQ. The CDR3 DNA follows: TGCGCCAGCAGCCCCTCTGGGGGGAGCAATGAGCAGTTCTTC. Translation gives CASSPSGGSNEQFF.

The rearrangement joins TRBV12-3 or TRBV12-4 to TRBJ2-3; D perhaps matches TRBD2 (5 bases). The CDR3 is 13 residues long. V was trimmed by 6 bases and J by 5 bases, leaving 12 bases between them. This CDR3 is CASRSTLEDTQYF. CDR3 nucleotides: TGTGCCAGCAGGTCGACACTAGAAGATACGCAGTATTTT.

This chain links TRBV27 with TRBJ1-6, with 9 bases fitting TRBD1. The germline CDR1 and CDR2 sequences are MNHEY and SMNVEV (reference sequence). The CDR3 is 16 amino acids. V was pared by 6 bases and J by 9 bases, with 12 bases of the junction left unmatched. DNA of the CDR3: TGTGCCAGCAGCCAACATTTTGGGACAGGGCTTTCACCCCTCCACTTT. This encodes CASSQHFGTGLSPLHF.

V and J are TRBV30 and TRBJ1-6; D is unresolved. Germline V gene sequence: CDR1 GTSNPN, CDR2 SVGIG (reference sequence). The V and J ends lost 4 bases and 5 bases respectively, with 12 bases between them. CDR3 size: 14 residues. DNA of the CDR3: TGTGCCTGGAACGGTGTCATCAATAATTCACCCCTCCACTTT. It codes for CAWNGVINNSPLHF.

CDR3 in amino acids: CASSYPLGLAERGGEQFF. The CDR3 nucleotides read TGTGCCAGCAGTTACCCCCTGGGTCTAGCGGAAAGAGGAGGTGAGCAGTTCTTC. V is TRBV6-2 or TRBV6-3 and J is TRBJ2-1, with 7 bases identical to TRBD2. The CDR3 length is 18 residues. Germline lookup yields CDR1 MNHEY and CDR2 SVGEGT. Unmatched junction bases numbered 19, after V lost 2 bases and J lost 9 bases.

The V and J genes are TRBV2 and TRBJ1-5, with D hard to call. The CDR3 contains 14 residues. Germline V gene data show CDR1 as SNHLY and CDR2 as FYNNEI. Trimming removed 7 bases from V and 5 bases from J, with 15 bases in between. The CDR3 spells CASTPDGGDQPQHF. The CDR3 nucleotides are TGTGCCAGCACCCCCGATGGAGGAGATCAGCCCCAGCATTTT. Based on the CDR3 plus reference TRBV2 and TRBJ1-5, the full variable domain is EPEVTQTPSHQVTQMGQEVILRCVPISNHLYFYWYRQILGQKVEFLVSFYNNEISEKSEIFDDQFSVERPDGSNFTLKIRSTKLEDSAMYFCASTPDGGDQPQHFGDGTRLSIL.

The sample holds a few counts of this clone. This chain links TRBV27 with TRBJ2-1; 9 nucleotides line up with TRBD2. V was pared by 4 bases and J by 7 bases, with 5 bases of the junction left unmatched. The CDR3 contains 14 residues. Per the germline V gene, CDR1 is MNHEY and CDR2 is SMNVEV (reference sequence). The CDR3 coding sequence is TGTGCCAGCAGTTCCCGACTAGCGGAAAATGAGCAGTTCTTC. Its translation: CASSSRLAENEQFF.

V gene TRBV29-1 combines with J gene TRBJ1-5, with a weak D call TRBD1 (6 bases). V was cut by 7 bases and J by 7 bases, with 14 bases left in between. The length of the CDR3 is 12 residues. Germline V lookup: CDR1 SQVTM, CDR2 ANQGSEA. CDR3 amino acids: CSGGGAGQPQHF. For the CDR3, the DNA is TGCAGCGGCGGGGGGGCAGGACAGCCCCAGCATTTT.